The 15 T cell receptor beta chains reported below all come from one sample, sequenced in a study of T cell responses to AZD1222 COVID-19 vaccine. Libraries were prepared by immunoSEQ multiplex PCR; TCRdb keeps only in-frame clonotypes and omits some of them. The sample shows about 150,000 clones, about nine tenths of them seen only once. Sequences were derived from peripheral blood, sampled on day 0 of MenACWY control vaccination. Every receptor here comes from an adult in good health.

V and J are TRBV7-9 and TRBJ2-7; D uncertain. Germline CDR1 is SEHNR and CDR2 is FQNEAQ (reference sequence). This CDR3 region has 13 residues. Trimming removed 5 bases at V and 5 bases at J, with 13 bases between. The CDR3 here is CASSPVGVHEQYF. The CDR3 DNA sequence: TGTGCCAGCAGCCCTGTTGGGGTACACGAGCAGTACTTC.

The chain links TRBV15 to TRBJ2-7, with D possibly TRBD1 on 6 matching bases. Looked up from germline, CDR1 is LNHNV and CDR2 is YYDKDF (reference sequence). The CDR3 is 15 residues long. V was clipped by 1 base and J by 3 bases, with 13 bases between them. The CDR3, as DNA: TGTGCCACCAGCAGAGGTCGGGACATGATCTACGAGCAGTACTTC. Translated, it gives CATSRGRDMIYEQYF.

This chain links TRBV7-2 with TRBJ2-5; 8 bases line up with TRBD2. V was clipped by 5 bases and J by 4 bases; unmatched bases: 9. The CDR3 sequence is 15 residues long. CDR1 and CDR2 from the germline V gene are SGHTA and FQGNSA. Here the CDR3 DNA reads TGTGCCAGCAGCAGCGGGAGCGGGCCCCCAGAGACCCAGTACTTC. Residues: CASSSGSGPPETQYF.

The V call is TRBV14, the J call TRBJ2-3; D gene uncertain. Germline V gene sequence: CDR1 SGHDN, CDR2 FVKESK. V was shortened by 1 base and J by 3 bases, with 2 bases between the two germline ends. This CDR3 contains 12 residues. CDR3 region: CASSQVTDTQYF. Here the CDR3 DNA reads TGTGCCAGCAGCCAAGTAACAGATACGCAGTATTTT.

The chain links TRBV5-4 to TRBJ2-6; 7 bases map to TRBD1. The CDR3 extends over 15 amino acids. Per the germline V gene, CDR1 is SGHNT and CDR2 is YYREEE (reference sequence). The ends lost 4 bases at V and 2 bases at J; junction bases unmatched: 3. Here the CDR3 DNA reads TGTGCCAGCAGCATAGACAGGGCTGGGGCCAACGTCCTGACTTTC. It yields the protein CASSIDRAGANVLTF.

This chain connects TRBV5-1 to TRBJ1-1; D is ambiguous. V shed 5 bases and J shed 5 bases, with 10 bases lying between them. Germline CDR1 and CDR2: SGHRS and YFSETQ. The CDR3 extends over 12 amino acids. CDR3: CASSFVGTEAFF. DNA of the CDR3: TGCGCCAGCAGTTTTGTAGGAACTGAAGCTTTCTTT.

The chain couples TRBV3-1 (or the pseudogene TRBV3-2) to TRBJ2-5; D not certain. V lost 1 base and J 1 base, leaving 7 bases between the germline ends. Looked up from germline, CDR1 is LGHDT and CDR2 is YNNKEL (reference sequence). The CDR3 has 14 amino acids. CDR3 bases: TGTGCCAGCAGCCAAGTGGGTGGCCAAGAGACCCAGTACTTC. Its translation: CASSQVGGQETQYF.

The genes are TRBV2 and TRBJ2-1, with 11 bases lining up with TRBD1. Germline loops: CDR1 SNHLY, CDR2 FYNNEI. The CDR3 consists of 15 residues. J was trimmed by 6 bases and V by 8 bases; bases with no gene match: 9. CDR3 amino acids: CASGQGAGYGNEQFF. DNA for the CDR3: TGTGCCAGCGGACAGGGGGCCGGCTACGGCAATGAGCAGTTCTTC.

CDR3 in amino acids: CASSEGGWNSPLHF. The CDR3 DNA sequence: TGTGCCAGCAGTGAGGGGGGTTGGAATTCACCCCTCCACTTT. This chain connects TRBV2 to TRBJ1-6, with D perhaps matching TRBD1 (5 bases). V was pared by 3 bases and J by 7 bases, with 10 bases between. Germline V gene lookup returns CDR1 SNHLY and CDR2 FYNNEI. The CDR3 runs to 14 residues. Variable domain in full (rest from reference TRBV2 and TRBJ1-6): EPEVTQTPSHQVTQMGQEVILRCVPISNHLYFYWYRQILGQKVEFLVSFYNNEISEKSEIFDDQFSVERPDGSNFTLKIRSTKLEDSAMYFCASSEGGWNSPLHFGNGTRLTVT.

This chain links TRBV14 with TRBJ2-7; D uncertain. The CDR3 totals 12 residues. Trimming removed 5 bases from V and 5 bases from J, with 10 bases in between. Germline CDR1 reads SGHDN; CDR2 reads FVKESK. In nucleotides, the CDR3 is TGTGCCAGCAGCTTTAAGCAAGACGAGCAGTACTTC. Its translation: CASSFKQDEQYF.

This sequence joins TRBV24-1 and TRBJ2-7, with 8 bases identical to TRBD1. V was clipped by 9 bases and J by 0 bases; unmatched bases: 6. Germline V gives CDR1 KGHDR, CDR2 SFDVKD. The CDR3 contains 14 residues. The chain's CDR3 is CATLGGQDSYEQYF. The CDR3 DNA reads as TGTGCCACCCTAGGGGGACAGGACTCCTACGAGCAGTACTTC.

CDR3 region: CASSLGGSGKETQYF. CDR3 DNA sequence: TGTGCCAGCAGCTTAGGTGGGAGCGGTAAAGAGACCCAGTACTTC. The chain combines TRBV7-3 with TRBJ2-5, with D possibly being TRBD2 (5 bases). The V gene's germline CDR1 is SGHTA and CDR2 FQGTGA. The CDR3 runs to 15 residues. The V and J ends lost 2 bases and 3 bases respectively, with 13 bases between them.

This chain connects TRBV30 to TRBJ1-5, with a possible D match to TRBD1 (5 bases). The CDR3 is made up of 14 amino acids. V lost 0 bases, J lost 3 bases, and 9 bases lay in between. The germline V gene has CDR1 GTSNPN and CDR2 SVGIG (reference sequence). This chain's CDR3 is CAWSVHRPNQPQHF. CDR3 DNA: TGTGCCTGGAGTGTACACAGGCCCAATCAGCCCCAGCATTTT.

Comments on this clone: A read error may account for a junction end that differs from germline. This chain connects TRBV7-8 to TRBJ1-1; the D gene is possibly TRBD1 (6 bases). CDR1 is SGHVS and CDR2 is FQNEAQ in the germline V gene. This CDR3 contains 13 residues. The CDR3 loop is CASTLQGNTEAFF. DNA for the CDR3: TGTGCCAGCACCTTACAGGGGAACACTGAAGCTTTCTTT.

This clone occurred once. The chain carries TRBV5-4 and TRBJ2-3, with D possibly TRBD1 on 5 matching bases. Germline CDR1 and CDR2: SGHNT and YYREEE (reference sequence). The CDR3 loop spans 12 amino acids. Trimming left V 2 bases short and J 6 bases short, with 7 bases between. CDR3 sequence reads: CASSFQGDTQYF. DNA for the CDR3: TGTGCCAGCAGCTTCCAGGGCGATACGCAGTATTTT. The full variable domain, its missing parts supplied by reference TRBV5-4 and TRBJ2-3, is ETGVTQSPTHLIKTRGQQVTLRCSSQSGHNTVSWYQQALGQGPQFIFQYYREEENGRGNFPPRFSGLQFPNYSSELNVNALELDDSALYLCASSFQGDTQYFGPGTRLTVL.